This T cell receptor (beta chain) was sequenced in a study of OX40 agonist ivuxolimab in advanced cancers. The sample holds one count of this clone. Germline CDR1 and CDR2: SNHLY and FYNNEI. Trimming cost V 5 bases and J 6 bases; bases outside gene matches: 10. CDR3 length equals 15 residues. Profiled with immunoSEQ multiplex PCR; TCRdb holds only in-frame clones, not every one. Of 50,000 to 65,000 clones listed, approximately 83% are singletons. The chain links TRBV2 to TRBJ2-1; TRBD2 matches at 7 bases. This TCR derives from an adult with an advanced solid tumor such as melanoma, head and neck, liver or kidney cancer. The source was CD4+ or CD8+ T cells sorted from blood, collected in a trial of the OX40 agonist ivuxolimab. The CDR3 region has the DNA TGTGCCAGCAGTCGAACCGGGACTATGATCAATGAGCAGTTCTTC. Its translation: CASSRTGTMINEQFF.